Included here is one TCR beta chain sequence, with context. Antigen: not known. Germline-derived CDR1 and CDR2 are SGHDT and YYEEEE. There are 15 residues in the CDR3. V was cut by 0 bases and J by 2 bases, with 10 bases left in between. The sample comes from a study of cytomegalovirus exposure and HLA in healthy donors. Findings of the study overall: After further analysis at a later stage, 16,951 TCR beta sequences were associated with HLA alleles at 0.05 false discovery rate. Accurate HLA-A and HLA-B prediction from TCR beta sequences was reported for most subjects. Specific recognition of CMV antigens was confirmed in vitro for three chains (all CMV-associated).

It was with 60 Vbeta and 13 Jbeta primers that the PCR ran. Produced via immunoSEQ multiplex PCR; TCRdb's table is partial and in-frame only. This table has 100,000 to 150,000 clones, over 75% appearing once. Sequenced: PBMCs. The J gene is TRBJ2-3, the V gene TRBV5-6; D remains ambiguous. The sequence derives from a middle-aged woman in good health and CMV-seropositive. The CDR3 sequence is CASSLEPTSTDTQYF. Written as DNA, the CDR3 is TGTGCCAGCAGCTTGGAGCCTACCTCCACAGATACGCAGTATTTT.